Listed below are T cell receptor beta chains from one sample, sequenced in a study of blood T cell repertoires in COVID-19. Clones were read by immunoSEQ multiplex PCR, and TCRdb kept only the in-frame ones, dropping some. The sample contains 60,000 to 85,000 clones, about 85% of which appear only once. The sample consisted of peripheral blood. The receptors were gathered from a woman between 45 and 60 years old with COVID-19, enrolled during active disease. Each CDR3 is given with its conserved first and last residue. Fields, in order: V gene, clone size, D gene, J gene, CDR3 DNA, CDR3 protein. The D gene is left open where the match is weak. Some rows mark clone size as missing; the rest say once, few, many or name a class of expanded clone.

TRBV20-1	once	TRBD1	TRBJ2-5	TGCAGTACCTACAGGGGAGAGACCCAGTACTTC	CSTYRGETQYF
TRBV5-1	-	TRBD1	TRBJ1-1	TGCGCCAGCACCAAATCCGGGACAGGGTTCTTTGGAAGGACTGAAGCTTTCTTT	CASTKSGTGFFGRTEAFF
TRBV11-2	-	TRBD1	TRBJ1-6	TGTGCCAGCAGCTTAATACAGGGGTATAATTCACCCCTCCACTTT	CASSLIQGYNSPLHF
TRBV30	-	-	TRBJ2-7	TGTGCCTGGAGTGTTGGTGTGGGGCGCTACGAGCAGTACTTC	CAWSVGVGRYEQYF
TRBV4-3	-	TRBD2	TRBJ2-7	TGCGCCAGCAGCCAAGAAGGGACTAGCGGGAATCACGAGCAGTACTTC	CASSQEGTSGNHEQYF
TRBV7-3	once	-	TRBJ2-6	TGTGCCAGCGGGGTCGGGAGTTCTGGGGCCAACGTCCTGACTTTC	CASGVGSSGANVLTF
TRBV7-6	once	-	TRBJ2-6	TGTGCCAGCAGCTTATTCGTCGGCTCTGGGGCCAACGTCCTGACTTTC	CASSLFVGSGANVLTF
TRBV28	few	-	TRBJ1-5	TGTGCCAGCAGTTTATCGGAGCCCCAGCATTTT	CASSLSEPQHF
TRBV6-5	-	TRBD2	TRBJ2-3	TGTGCCAGCAGCCCCGGACTAGCGGTAGATACGCAGTATTTT	CASSPGLAVDTQYF
TRBV3-1/TRBV3-2	-	TRBD1	TRBJ1-6	TGTGCCAGCAGAATACAGGGGAATAATTCACCCCTCCACTTT	CASRIQGNNSPLHF
TRBV11-2	-	-	TRBJ2-7	TGTGCCAGCAGCTTACTGCTAAAAATATACGAGCAGTACTTC	CASSLLLKIYEQYF
TRBV28	-	TRBD2	TRBJ2-3	TGTGCCAGCAGTGGACTAGCGGATAGCACAGATACGCAGTATTTT	CASSGLADSTDTQYF
TRBV10-3	-	-	TRBJ1-4	TGTGCCATCAGGGAACCAGGGTCAACTAATGAAAAACTGTTTTTT	CAIREPGSTNEKLFF
TRBV2	-	-	TRBJ1-6	TGTGCCAGCAGGGACTTAAAAGGCGCCCGATACTTT	CASRDLKGARYF